The 17 T cell receptor beta chains in this list originate from one sample, sequenced in a study of blood T cell repertoires in COVID-19 (dated by TCRdb to about 2020). The receptor library was made with the immunoSEQ multiplex PCR assay. TCRdb took this table from immuneACCESS and kept in-frame rearrangements with V and J called. Such tables lack part of the clones; where checked against another copy, unresolved V genes explain under half of the gap, and the rest is unexplained. This sample has about 350,000 clones in its table, and approximately 86% of those were observed once. The top ten hold under 8.5% of the sample. The material sequenced was peripheral blood. The receptors shown here come from a woman aged 60-75 years with COVID-19, enrolled during active disease.

In this sample, this clone turned up once. The chain employs TRBV5-8 and TRBJ1-2, with 7 bases that match TRBD1. This CDR3 spans 14 amino acids. After removal of 4 bases from V and 7 bases from J, the junction contained 10 bases not matched to a gene. The V gene's germline CDR1 is SGHTS and CDR2 YDEGEE. The CDR3 DNA sequence: TGTGCCAGCAGCAGCCCACAGGGGTCCCGTGGCTACACCTTC. This gives the protein CASSSPQGSRGYTF.

V usage is TRBV2 and J usage is TRBJ1-2; 7 bases match TRBD1. This CDR3 is built from 10 residues. Germline V gene lookup returns CDR1 SNHLY and CDR2 FYNNEI. The V gene end was trimmed by 7 bases and the J gene end by 7 bases; junction bases not matched to a gene: 0. CDR3 nucleotide sequence: TGTGCCAGCAAGGGGGCTGGCTACACCTTC. Translating it yields CASKGAGYTF.

The CDR3 reads CASSPGTGTYGYTF. In nucleotides, the CDR3 is TGTGCCAGCAGTCCCGGGACAGGGACCTATGGCTACACCTTC. The rearrangement links TRBV2 to TRBJ1-2; 9 bases fit TRBD1. With V trimmed by 5 bases and J by 4 bases, 5 bases remained unmatched. The CDR3 has 14 amino acids. Germline V gene lookup returns CDR1 SNHLY and CDR2 FYNNEI.

CDR3 in amino acids: CASSRLPASTDTQYF. CDR3 nucleotide sequence: TGTGCCAGCAGCCGACTCCCTGCTAGCACAGATACGCAGTATTTT. This chain uses TRBV6-5 with TRBJ2-3; D unclear. Deletions cut 6 bases from V and 0 bases from J, with 13 bases between. Germline loops: CDR1 MNHEY, CDR2 SVGAGI. The CDR3 contains 15 residues.

The chain has TRBV18 and TRBJ1-1; TRBD1 matches at 9 bases. The CDR3 consists of 15 residues. The germline CDR1 and CDR2 sequences are KGHSH and LQKENI. Trimming cost V 1 base and J 3 bases; bases outside gene matches: 3. The CDR3 region is CASSPRDRVDTEAFF. The CDR3 bases are TGTGCCAGCTCACCACGGGACAGGGTTGACACTGAAGCTTTCTTT.

The rearrangement joins TRBV5-1 to TRBJ2-2; tentative D call: TRBD1 (5 bases). Trimming pared 4 bases from V and 5 bases from J, leaving 12 bases between. The germline gives CDR1 SGHRS, CDR2 YFSETQ. This CDR3 has 14 amino acids. In DNA, the CDR3 is TGCGCCAGCAGCATCACGACAGTGACCGGGGAGCTGTTTTTT. Its protein is CASSITTVTGELFF.

This chain links TRBV5-1 with TRBJ2-3; TRBD2 aligns across 11 bases. With V trimmed by 3 bases and J by 4 bases, 4 bases remained unmatched. Germline CDR1 is SGHRS and CDR2 is YFSETQ. The CDR3 loop spans 15 amino acids. This CDR3 is CASSWASGGSDTQYF. The CDR3 region has the DNA TGCGCCAGCAGCTGGGCTAGCGGGGGGTCAGATACGCAGTATTTT.

The chain is built from TRBV7-2 and TRBJ2-5, with unresolved D. CDR1 is SGHTA and CDR2 is FQGNSA in the germline V gene. The ends were cut back, 4 bases at V and 9 bases at J, with 21 bases in the middle. The CDR3 consists of 15 residues. Here the CDR3 DNA reads TGTGCCAGCAGCTCCCGTGGAGACCCTTGGGTAGCCCAGTACTTC. Residues: CASSSRGDPWVAQYF.

V is TRBV5-1 and J is TRBJ1-1; weak D call: TRBD1 (5 bases). The CDR3 covers 13 residues. The germline V gene has CDR1 SGHRS and CDR2 YFSETQ. Trimming pared 2 bases from V and 7 bases from J, leaving 12 bases between. Here the CDR3 reads CASSFQGRVEAFF. As DNA, the CDR3 is TGCGCCAGCAGCTTCCAGGGAAGGGTTGAAGCTTTCTTT.

V usage is TRBV7-3 and J usage is TRBJ2-1; 8 nucleotides align to TRBD2. The V gene's germline CDR1 is SGHTA and CDR2 FQGTGA. Trimming removed 5 bases from V and 4 bases from J; junction bases left unmatched: 10. The CDR3 loop spans 16 amino acids. The CDR3 region has the DNA TGTGCCAGCAGCCCAGGGGCGGGGGGCTCGTACAATGAGCAGTTCTTC. Amino acid sequence: CASSPGAGGSYNEQFF.

The chain joins TRBV5-1 to TRBJ1-4; unclear D gene. This CDR3 is built from 13 residues. The germline V gene has CDR1 SGHRS and CDR2 YFSETQ. V was cut by 4 bases and J by 7 bases, with 11 bases left in between. The DNA of the CDR3 is TGCGCCAGCAGCGCCGAGGCGGCTGAAAAACTGTTTTTT. Protein product: CASSAEAAEKLFF.

The chain employs TRBV2 and TRBJ1-2, with a possible D match to TRBD1 (6 bases). The length of the CDR3 is 12 residues. Germline loops: CDR1 SNHLY, CDR2 FYNNEI. Trimming left V 8 bases short and J 6 bases short, with 13 bases between. CDR3 residues: CASVKGGHGYTF. The CDR3 DNA is TGTGCCAGCGTTAAGGGGGGGCATGGCTACACCTTC.

V usage is TRBV4-1 and J usage is TRBJ1-6; a possible D gene is TRBD1 (6 bases). Trimming shortened V by 0 bases and J by 10 bases, and 19 bases separated the two germline ends. Germline assignment: CDR1 MGHRA and CDR2 YSYEKL. CDR3 length equals 17 residues. This chain's CDR3 is CASSQEGLGGKGSPLHF. The CDR3 nucleotides are TGCGCCAGCAGCCAAGAAGGTCTAGGGGGAAAAGGATCACCCCTCCACTTT.

DNA of the CDR3: TGTGCCATCAGTGAGTCAAGGCAGGGGATCGGTCAGCCCCAGCATTTT. It specifies CAISESRQGIGQPQHF. The V and J genes are TRBV10-3 and TRBJ1-5; a weak D match, TRBD1 (6 bases). CDR1 is ENHRY, CDR2 SYGVKD, per germline. This CDR3 is built from 16 residues. Trimming removed 0 bases from V and 6 bases from J, with 15 bases in between.

This chain uses TRBV4-1 with TRBJ2-7, with 9 bases that match TRBD1. The CDR3 length is 14 residues. Trimming took 5 bases from V and 5 from J; bases not matched to a gene: 7. Germline lookup yields CDR1 MGHRA and CDR2 YSYEKL. CDR3 nucleotide sequence: TGCGCCAGCAGCACCAGGACAGGGGCGGACGAGCAGTACTTC. This encodes CASSTRTGADEQYF.

The genes are TRBV10-2 and TRBJ1-2; D ambiguous. The CDR3 extends over 14 amino acids. From germline, CDR1 is WSHSY and CDR2 SAAADI. Trimming pared 6 bases from V and 5 bases from J, leaving 16 bases between. CDR3 sequence (DNA): TGCGCCAGCAGCGCGGCCAGATTTCTTTATGGCTACACCTTC. As protein: CASSAARFLYGYTF.

V usage is TRBV27 and J usage is TRBJ1-2; 9 nucleotides agree with TRBD1. The CDR3 has 14 amino acids. Per the germline V gene, CDR1 is MNHEY and CDR2 is SMNVEV (reference sequence). The V segment lost 3 bases and the J segment 8 bases; nucleotides outside the gene matches: 7. The CDR3 nucleotides read TGTGCCAGCAGTTTCTCTCTAACAGGGGGCGGCTACACCTTC. Translating gives CASSFSLTGGGYTF.